A single sample gave rise to the 20 T cell receptor beta chains below, sequenced in a study of glioma-infiltrating T cells after dendritic cell vaccination. TCRdb's table, derived via immunoSEQ multiplex PCR, lists solely in-frame clones and lacks some. The data show about 82,000 clones, with around nine tenths seen just once and about 3.2% held by the top ten. Here the sequenced sample was blood, taken before dendritic cell vaccination. Source of these receptors: a human donor with glioblastoma.

The rearrangement uses TRBV19 and TRBJ2-3, with 10 bases fitting TRBD2. The CDR3 is 15 residues long. Losses at the gene ends were 4 bases for V and 2 bases for J; bases not matched to a gene: 3. Per germline, CDR1 LNHDA and CDR2 SQIVND (reference sequence). The CDR3 loop is CASSTLAGLTDTQYF. The CDR3 region has the DNA TGTGCCAGTAGTACACTAGCGGGGCTCACAGATACGCAGTATTTT.

A few counts support this clone. This sequence joins TRBV9 and TRBJ2-7; 11 nucleotides match TRBD2. This CDR3 spans 15 amino acids. Germline V gives CDR1 SGDLS, CDR2 YYNGEE. Unmatched junction bases numbered 4, after V lost 4 bases and J lost 1 base. CDR3 protein: CASSLIAGGSYEQYF. The CDR3, as DNA: TGTGCCAGCAGCCTCATAGCGGGAGGGTCCTACGAGCAGTACTTC.

The chain uses TRBV5-1 and TRBJ2-1, with 7 nucleotides matching TRBD2. Germline V lookup: CDR1 SGHRS, CDR2 YFSETQ. V dropped 2 bases and J dropped 7; count of bases not matched to a gene: 9. The CDR3 extends over 15 amino acids. CDR3 nucleotide sequence: TGCGCCAGCAGCTTCGCTCCGGGAGGAAATAATGAGCAGTTCTTC. It codes for CASSFAPGGNNEQFF.

The chain has TRBV7-6 and TRBJ2-5; maybe TRBD2 (6 bases). CDR1 is SGHVS and CDR2 is FNYEAQ in the germline V gene. The CDR3 loop spans 17 amino acids. Trimming removed 5 bases from V and 4 bases from J, with 23 bases in between. The CDR3 DNA follows: TGTGCCAGCAGCCATCCATCCTCGCGGGGTAGTCGAGAGACCCAGTACTTC. This translates into CASSHPSSRGSRETQYF.

The chain recombines TRBV27 with TRBJ1-1, with 9 bases that match TRBD1. The ends lost 0 bases at V and 0 bases at J; junction bases unmatched: 5. CDR1 and CDR2 (germline): MNHEY, SMNVEV (reference sequence). The CDR3 loop spans 17 amino acids. CDR3 protein: CASSLSGGQGLNTEAFF. As DNA, the CDR3 is TGTGCCAGCAGTTTATCTGGGGGACAGGGTTTGAACACTGAAGCTTTCTTT.

The V and J genes are TRBV2 and TRBJ2-1, with TRBD1 matching 11 bases. J gave up 5 bases and V 4 bases, and 4 bases lay outside the gene matches. Germline CDR1 is SNHLY and CDR2 is FYNNEI. CDR3 length: 15 amino acids. CDR3 amino acids: CASSVGQGAHNEQFF. The CDR3 coding sequence is TGTGCCAGCAGTGTCGGACAGGGGGCCCACAATGAGCAGTTCTTC.

The CDR3 is CASSLEAETYGYTF. As DNA, the CDR3 is TGCGCCAGCAGCTTGGAGGCGGAAACCTATGGCTACACCTTC. The V gene is TRBV5-1, the J gene TRBJ1-2; the D is unclear. The V gene's germline CDR1 is SGHRS and CDR2 YFSETQ. There are 14 residues in the CDR3. The V and J ends lost 0 bases and 4 bases respectively, with 10 bases between them.

The V and J genes are TRBV29-1 and TRBJ2-3; 10 bases are a match to TRBD2. V trimming: 5 bases; J trimming: 3 bases; junction bases outside the gene matches: 2. CDR1 is SQVTM, CDR2 ANQGSEA, per germline. CDR3 length equals 13 residues. CDR3 loop: CSVPTSGTDTQYF. Here the CDR3 DNA reads TGCAGCGTTCCGACTAGCGGGACAGATACGCAGTATTTT.

V and J are TRBV18 and TRBJ1-3, with a tentative D call TRBD1 (6 bases). The germline V gene encodes CDR1 KGHSH and CDR2 LQKENI. The ends were cut back, 3 bases at V and 4 bases at J, with 13 bases in the middle. The CDR3 has 15 residues. The CDR3 DNA is TGTGCCAGCTCACCCTCGGGGGGGCGAGGAAACACCATATATTTT. It yields the protein CASSPSGGRGNTIYF.

For the CDR3, the DNA is TGTGCCAGCAGTGAAGCGCTGACTAGCGTACCCTACGAGCAGTACTTC. It yields the protein CASSEALTSVPYEQYF. This chain connects TRBV2 to TRBJ2-7; TRBD2 agrees at 8 bases. Germline V gene sequence: CDR1 SNHLY, CDR2 FYNNEI. The junction had 6 bases not matched to a gene; V was cut back by 0 bases and J by 2 bases. CDR3 length: 16 amino acids. Variable domain in full (rest from reference TRBV2 and TRBJ2-7): EPEVTQTPSHQVTQMGQEVILRCVPISNHLYFYWYRQILGQKVEFLVSFYNNEISEKSEIFDDQFSVERPDGSNFTLKIRSTKLEDSAMYFCASSEALTSVPYEQYFGPGTRLTVT.

This clone is a singleton in its sample. V and J are TRBV12-5 and TRBJ1-5, with D perhaps matching TRBD1 (5 bases). The CDR3 length is 16 residues. Germline CDR1 LGHNT, CDR2 FRNRAP. Deletions cut 0 bases from V and 7 bases from J, with 16 bases between. The CDR3 spells CASGLVGRGEGQPQHF. For the CDR3, the DNA is TGTGCTAGTGGTTTGGTAGGACGGGGGGAGGGGCAGCCCCAGCATTTT.

The chain is built from TRBV5-1 and TRBJ2-1; 15 bases align to TRBD2. The CDR3 has 19 residues. Germline values: CDR1 SGHRS, CDR2 YFSETQ. J was trimmed by 0 bases and V by 4 bases; bases with no gene match: 8. CDR3 coding DNA: TGCGCCAGCAGCCCCGGGACTAGCGGGGGGCAGAGCTCCTACAATGAGCAGTTCTTC. Protein: CASSPGTSGGQSSYNEQFF.

The chain carries TRBV7-2 and TRBJ2-1, with 10 positions matching TRBD2. The CDR3 is 17 residues long. Trimming cost V 1 base and J 8 bases; bases outside gene matches: 11. CDR1 and CDR2 from the germline V gene are SGHTA and FQGNSA. The CDR3, as DNA: TGTGCCAGCAGCTTAGGAGTCGAACGGCTAGCGGGGGATGAGCAGTTCTTC. It yields the protein CASSLGVERLAGDEQFF.

The chain uses TRBV5-1 and TRBJ2-1, with TRBD2 matching 11 bases. Unmatched junction bases numbered 8, after V lost 9 bases and J lost 6 bases. CDR1 is SGHRS and CDR2 is YFSETQ in the germline V gene. CDR3 length: 14 amino acids. The CDR3 is CATRTSGRLNEQFF. CDR3 nucleotides: TGCGCCACCAGGACTAGCGGGCGGCTCAATGAGCAGTTCTTC.

The V gene is TRBV6-6, the J gene TRBJ2-1; TRBD2 matches 9 bases. This CDR3 comprises 15 residues. V gave up 6 bases and J gave up 3 bases; unmatched junction bases: 6. Germline assignment: CDR1 MNHNY and CDR2 SVGAGI (reference sequence). In DNA form, the CDR3 reads TGTGCCAGCAGGGGGACTAGCAGAGACTACAATGAGCAGTTCTTC. Translation gives CASRGTSRDYNEQFF.

The chain employs TRBV4-1 and TRBJ2-1; D gene unclear. CDR3 length: 16 residues. V lost 1 base and J 2 bases, leaving 12 bases between the germline ends. CDR1 and CDR2 from the germline V gene are MGHRA and YSYEKL. The CDR3 DNA reads TGCGCCAGCAGCCAAGTTCGAACACCGACCTACAATGAGCAGTTCTTC. Protein sequence: CASSQVRTPTYNEQFF.

The chain is built from TRBV6-6 and TRBJ1-5; 10 nucleotides agree with TRBD1. Germline CDR1 MNHNY, CDR2 SVGAGI (reference sequence). The CDR3 length is 13 residues. V gave up 6 bases and J gave up 6 bases; unmatched junction bases: 2. CDR3 sequence (DNA): TGTGCCAGCAGGACAGGGGGCAGTCAGCCCCAGCATTTT. This codes for CASRTGGSQPQHF.

The V gene is TRBV19, the J gene TRBJ1-6; weak D call: TRBD1 (6 bases). The CDR3 totals 15 residues. Germline V lookup: CDR1 LNHDA, CDR2 SQIVND (reference sequence). Trimming pared 7 bases from V and 6 bases from J, leaving 16 bases between. CDR3 residues: CASMEAAGANSPLHF. The CDR3 DNA reads as TGTGCCAGTATGGAGGCAGCGGGGGCTAATTCACCCCTCCACTTT.

The rearrangement uses TRBV19 and TRBJ1-5; a weak D match, TRBD1 (5 bases). Germline V gene lookup returns CDR1 LNHDA and CDR2 SQIVND (reference sequence). The V end lost 5 bases, the J end lost 0 bases, and 11 bases lay between the germline ends. The CDR3 has 15 residues. CDR3: CASSAGGNSNQPQHF. The CDR3 coding sequence is TGTGCCAGTAGTGCCGGGGGAAATAGCAATCAGCCCCAGCATTTT. The variable domain in full, with the rest retrieved from reference TRBV19 and TRBJ1-5, is DGGITQSPKYLFRKEGQNVTLSCEQNLNHDAMYWYRQDPGQGLRLIYYSQIVNDFQKGDIAEGYSVSREKKESFPLTVTSAQKNPTAFYLCASSAGGNSNQPQHFGDGTRLSIL.

This chain uses TRBV5-1 with TRBJ2-7; TRBD1 might be the D (6 bases). Per the germline V gene, CDR1 is SGHRS and CDR2 is YFSETQ. Trimming took 4 bases from V and 4 from J, leaving 9 bases between them. The CDR3 has 12 residues. This CDR3 is CASSTQGYEQYF. The CDR3 DNA follows: TGCGCCAGCAGCACTCAGGGGTACGAGCAGTACTTC.